The clone carrying this T cell receptor beta chain has at least ten counts. The antigen is not known. This entry comes from a study of T cell repertoires in cytomegalovirus infection. Study background: It can be stated that public TCR beta signatures indicated CMV infection as well as a matching HLA type. The study's findings and limits: HLA-C-restricted CMV-specific TCR beta clonotypes were dominant in the ex vivo response.

TCRdb analysed the reads with MiXCR anew, one entry per CDR3 protein. The sample lists over 450,000 distinct CDR3 sequences; around 10% were seen once. Germline V gene lookup returns CDR1 DFQATT and CDR2 SNEGSKA (reference sequence). CDR3 size: 13 residues. V dropped 4 bases and J dropped 4 bases, with 11 bases sitting between them. The chain carries TRBV20-1 and TRBJ2-4; a weak D match, TRBD1 (6 bases). This TCR was recovered from a human donor in good health (CMV status not recorded). Some clones in this sample may be carry-over from other donors' samples. Material for sequencing was PBMCs. This CDR3 is CSATLQGKNIQYF. CDR3 coding DNA: TGCAGTGCTACGTTGCAGGGGAAAAACATTCAGTACTTC.